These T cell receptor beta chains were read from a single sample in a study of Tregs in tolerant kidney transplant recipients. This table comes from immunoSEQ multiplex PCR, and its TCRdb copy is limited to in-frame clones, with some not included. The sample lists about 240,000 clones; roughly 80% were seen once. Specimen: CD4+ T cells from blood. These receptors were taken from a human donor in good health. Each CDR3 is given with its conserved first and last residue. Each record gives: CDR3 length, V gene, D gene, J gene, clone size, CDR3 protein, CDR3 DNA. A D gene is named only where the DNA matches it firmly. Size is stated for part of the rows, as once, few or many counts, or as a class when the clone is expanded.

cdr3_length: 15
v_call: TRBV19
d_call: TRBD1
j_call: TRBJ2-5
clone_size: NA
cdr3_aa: CASSIAWAGGETQYF
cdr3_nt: TGTGCCAGTAGTATAGCTTGGGCAGGGGGCGAGACCCAGTACTTC

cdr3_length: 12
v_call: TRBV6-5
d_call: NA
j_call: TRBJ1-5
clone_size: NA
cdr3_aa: CASPRGAAPGHF
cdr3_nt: TGTGCCAGCCCCCGGGGGGCCGCCCCCGGGCATTTT

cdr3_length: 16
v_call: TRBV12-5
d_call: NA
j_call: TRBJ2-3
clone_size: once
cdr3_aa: CASGQDPGPRTDTQYF
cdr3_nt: TGTGCTAGTGGCCAAGATCCCGGGCCTCGCACAGATACGCAGTATTTT

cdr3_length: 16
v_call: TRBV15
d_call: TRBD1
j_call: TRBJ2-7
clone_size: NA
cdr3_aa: CATSTNSGQGGYEQYF
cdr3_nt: TGTGCCACCAGCACTAACTCGGGACAGGGAGGCTACGAGCAGTACTTC

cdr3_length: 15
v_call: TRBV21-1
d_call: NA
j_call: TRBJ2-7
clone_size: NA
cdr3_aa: CASSKPRTGQCEQYF
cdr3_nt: TGTGCCAGCAGCAAACCACGGACAGGGCAATGCGAGCAGTACTTC

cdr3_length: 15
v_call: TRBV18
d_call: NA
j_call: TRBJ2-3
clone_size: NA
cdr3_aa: CASSLGASSTDTQYF
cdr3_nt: TGTGCCAGCTCATTAGGGGCTAGCAGTACAGATACGCAGTATTTT

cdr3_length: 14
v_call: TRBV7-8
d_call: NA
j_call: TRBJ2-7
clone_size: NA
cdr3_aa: CASSPTWTPREQYF
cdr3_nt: TGTGCCAGCAGCCCAACTTGGACGCCGAGGGAGCAGTACTTC

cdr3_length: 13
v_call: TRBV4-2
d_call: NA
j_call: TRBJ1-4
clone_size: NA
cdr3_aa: CASSQGDVEKLFF
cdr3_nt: TGTGCCAGCAGCCAAGGGGACGTTGAAAAACTGTTTTTT

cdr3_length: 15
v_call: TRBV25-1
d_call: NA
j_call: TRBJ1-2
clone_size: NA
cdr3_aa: CASSEWGVGTDGYTF
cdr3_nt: TGTGCCAGCAGTGAATGGGGTGTGGGAACGGATGGCTACACCTTC

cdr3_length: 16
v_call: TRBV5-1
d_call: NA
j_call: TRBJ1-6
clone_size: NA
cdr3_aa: CASSLELQGGVSPLHF
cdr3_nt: TGCGCCAGCAGCTTGGAGTTGCAGGGAGGTGTTTCACCCCTCCACTTT

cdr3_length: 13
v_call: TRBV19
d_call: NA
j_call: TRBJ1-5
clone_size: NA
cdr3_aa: CASRRAGNQPQHF
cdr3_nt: TGTGCGAGTAGGCGGGCAGGGAATCAGCCCCAGCATTTT

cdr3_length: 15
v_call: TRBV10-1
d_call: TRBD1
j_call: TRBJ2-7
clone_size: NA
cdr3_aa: CASSEFRTGPYEQYF
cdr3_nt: TGCGCCAGCAGTGAGTTTCGGACAGGGCCCTACGAGCAGTACTTC

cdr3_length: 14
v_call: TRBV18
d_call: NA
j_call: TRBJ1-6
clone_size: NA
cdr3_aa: CASSPGRGESPLHF
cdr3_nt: TGTGCCAGCTCACCAGGGAGGGGGGAATCACCCCTCCACTTT

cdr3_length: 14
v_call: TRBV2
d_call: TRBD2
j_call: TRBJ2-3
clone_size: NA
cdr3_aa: CATGLAGITDTQYF
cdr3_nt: TGTGCCACCGGACTAGCGGGGATCACAGATACGCAGTATTTT

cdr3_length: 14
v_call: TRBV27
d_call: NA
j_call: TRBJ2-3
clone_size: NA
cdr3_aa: CASSYVSYTDTQYF
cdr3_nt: TGTGCCAGCAGTTATGTATCCTACACAGATACGCAGTATTTT

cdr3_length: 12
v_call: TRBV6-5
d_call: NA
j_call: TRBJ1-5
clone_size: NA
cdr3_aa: CASSQGNQPQHF
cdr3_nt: TGTGCCAGCAGTCAGGGGAATCAGCCCCAGCATTTT

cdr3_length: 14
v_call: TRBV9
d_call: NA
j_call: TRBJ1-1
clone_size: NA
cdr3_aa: CASSGQGISPEAFF
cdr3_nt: TGTGCCAGCAGCGGGCAAGGGATATCCCCTGAAGCTTTCTTT

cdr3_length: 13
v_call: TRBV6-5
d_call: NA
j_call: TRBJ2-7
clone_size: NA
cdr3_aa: CASSYQAGHEQYF
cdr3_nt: TGTGCCAGCAGTTACCAGGCGGGCCACGAGCAGTACTTC

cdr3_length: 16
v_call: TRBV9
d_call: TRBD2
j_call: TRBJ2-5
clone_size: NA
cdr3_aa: CASSVVAGANQETQYF
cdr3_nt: TGTGCCAGCAGCGTAGTAGCGGGGGCCAACCAAGAGACCCAGTACTTC

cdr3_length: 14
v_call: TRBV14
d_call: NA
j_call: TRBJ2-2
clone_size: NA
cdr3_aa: CASSQFSYTGELFF
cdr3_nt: TGTGCCAGCAGCCAATTCAGTTACACCGGGGAGCTGTTTTTT

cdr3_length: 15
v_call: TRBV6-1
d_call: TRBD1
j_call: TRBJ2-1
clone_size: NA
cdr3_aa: CASTPQGGSYNEQFF
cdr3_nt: TGTGCCAGCACCCCACAGGGGGGCTCCTACAATGAGCAGTTCTTC

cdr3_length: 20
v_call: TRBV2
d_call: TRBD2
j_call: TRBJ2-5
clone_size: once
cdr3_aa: CASSEEASGIYLMVSETQYF
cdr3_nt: TGTGCCAGCAGTGAAGAGGCTAGCGGGATCTACCTCATGGTTTCGGAGACCCAGTACTTC

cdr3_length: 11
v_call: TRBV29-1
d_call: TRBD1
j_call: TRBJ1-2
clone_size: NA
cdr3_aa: CSVEDGGGSTF
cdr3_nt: TGCAGCGTTGAAGATGGAGGGGGCTCCACCTTC

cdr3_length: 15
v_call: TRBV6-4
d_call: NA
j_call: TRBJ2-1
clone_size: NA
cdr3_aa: CASSEKTAPVGEQFF
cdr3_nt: TGTGCCAGCAGTGAGAAGACAGCCCCGGTAGGTGAGCAGTTCTTC

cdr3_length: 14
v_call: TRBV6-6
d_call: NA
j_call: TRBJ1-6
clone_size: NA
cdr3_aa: CASSNSGALSPLHF
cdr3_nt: TGTGCCAGCAGTAATTCGGGGGCCCTTTCACCCCTCCACTTT

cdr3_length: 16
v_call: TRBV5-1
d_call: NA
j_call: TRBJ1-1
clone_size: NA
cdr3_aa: CASSLTAGVTNTEAFF
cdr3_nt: TGCGCCAGCAGCCTGACAGCAGGAGTGACGAACACTGAAGCTTTCTTT

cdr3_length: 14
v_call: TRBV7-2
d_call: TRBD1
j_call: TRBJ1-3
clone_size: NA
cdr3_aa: CASSPGQGGNTIYF
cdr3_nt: TGTGCCAGCAGCCCGGGACAGGGGGGCAACACCATATATTTT

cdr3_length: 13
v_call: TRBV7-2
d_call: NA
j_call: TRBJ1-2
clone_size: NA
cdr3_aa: CASNRERGDGYTF
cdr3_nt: TGTGCCAGCAACCGGGAACGAGGAGATGGCTACACCTTC

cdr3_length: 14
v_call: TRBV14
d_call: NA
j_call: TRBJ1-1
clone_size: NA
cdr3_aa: CASSQDMRYTEAFF
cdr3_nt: TGTGCCAGCAGCCAAGATATGAGATACACTGAAGCTTTCTTT

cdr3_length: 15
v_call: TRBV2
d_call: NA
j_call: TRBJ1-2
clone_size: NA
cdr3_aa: CASSEPRGNSYGYTF
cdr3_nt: TGTGCCAGCAGTGAACCGAGGGGGAACTCCTATGGCTACACCTTC

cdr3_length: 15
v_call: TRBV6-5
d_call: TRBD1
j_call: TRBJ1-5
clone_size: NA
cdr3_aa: CASRGDRRDNQPQHF
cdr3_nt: TGTGCCAGCAGGGGGGACAGGAGAGACAATCAGCCCCAGCATTTT

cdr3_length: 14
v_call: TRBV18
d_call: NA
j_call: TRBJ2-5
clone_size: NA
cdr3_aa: CASSQWTDQETQYF
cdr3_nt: TGTGCCAGCTCACAATGGACAGATCAAGAGACCCAGTACTTC

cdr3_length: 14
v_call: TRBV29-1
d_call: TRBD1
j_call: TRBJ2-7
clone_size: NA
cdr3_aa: CSGATGTGFDEQYF
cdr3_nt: TGCAGCGGTGCGACCGGGACAGGGTTCGACGAGCAGTACTTC

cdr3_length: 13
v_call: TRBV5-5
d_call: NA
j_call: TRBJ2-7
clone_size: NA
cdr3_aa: CASSLAVSYEQYF
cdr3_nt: TGTGCCAGCAGCTTGGCTGTCTCCTACGAGCAGTACTTC

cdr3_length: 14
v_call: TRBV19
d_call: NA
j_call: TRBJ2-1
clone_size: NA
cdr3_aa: CASSIDVGYNEQFF
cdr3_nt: TGTGCCAGTAGTATAGATGTTGGTTACAATGAGCAGTTCTTC

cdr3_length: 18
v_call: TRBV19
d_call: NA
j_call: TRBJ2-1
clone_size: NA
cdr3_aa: CASSNGLLSGAPYNEQFF
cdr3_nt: TGTGCCAGTAGTAACGGACTTTTATCCGGGGCCCCCTACAATGAGCAGTTCTTC

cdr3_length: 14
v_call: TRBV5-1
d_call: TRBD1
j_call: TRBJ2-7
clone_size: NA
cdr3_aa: CASRSDRELGEQYF
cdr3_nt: TGCGCCAGCAGATCGGACAGGGAATTGGGGGAGCAGTACTTC

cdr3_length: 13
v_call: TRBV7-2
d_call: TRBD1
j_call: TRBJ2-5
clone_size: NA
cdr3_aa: CASSRDREETQYF
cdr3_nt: TGTGCCAGCAGCCGAGACAGGGAAGAGACCCAGTACTTC

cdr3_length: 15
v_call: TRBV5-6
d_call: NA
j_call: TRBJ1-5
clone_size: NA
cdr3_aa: CASSLGPTSNQPQHF
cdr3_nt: TGTGCCAGCAGCTTGGGCCCTACCAGTAATCAGCCCCAGCATTTT

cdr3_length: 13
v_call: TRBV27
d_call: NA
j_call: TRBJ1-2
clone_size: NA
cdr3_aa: CASSFRQNYGYTF
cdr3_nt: TGTGCCAGCAGTTTTCGGCAGAACTATGGCTACACCTTC

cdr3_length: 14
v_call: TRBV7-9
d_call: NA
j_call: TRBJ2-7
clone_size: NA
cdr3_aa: CASSAWSRSYEQYF
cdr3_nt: TGTGCCAGCAGCGCCTGGTCTAGATCCTACGAGCAGTACTTC

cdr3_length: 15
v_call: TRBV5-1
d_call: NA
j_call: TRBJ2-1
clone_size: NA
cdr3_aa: CASSLAVNSYNEQFF
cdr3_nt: TGCGCCAGCAGCTTGGCAGTGAACTCCTACAATGAGCAGTTCTTC

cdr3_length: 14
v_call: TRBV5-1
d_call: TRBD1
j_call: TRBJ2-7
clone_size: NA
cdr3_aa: CASSNGQGSSEQYF
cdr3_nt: TGCGCCAGCAGCAACGGACAGGGGTCGAGCGAGCAGTACTTC

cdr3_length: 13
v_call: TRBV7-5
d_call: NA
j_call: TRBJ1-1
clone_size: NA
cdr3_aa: CVRSLVRLTEAFF
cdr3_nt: TGTGTCAGAAGCTTAGTGCGGCTCACTGAAGCTTTCTTT

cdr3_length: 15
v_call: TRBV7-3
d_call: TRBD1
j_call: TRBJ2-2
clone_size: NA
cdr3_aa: CASSSGTGYTGELFF
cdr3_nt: TGTGCCAGCAGCTCCGGGACAGGGTACACCGGGGAGCTGTTTTTT

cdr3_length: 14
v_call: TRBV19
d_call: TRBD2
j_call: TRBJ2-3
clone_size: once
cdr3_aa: CASRSGALGDTQYF
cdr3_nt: TGTGCCAGTAGGAGCGGGGCTCTGGGAGATACGCAGTATTTT

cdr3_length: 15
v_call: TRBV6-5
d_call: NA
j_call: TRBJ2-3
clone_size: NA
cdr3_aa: CASRESGVNTDTQYF
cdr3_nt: TGTGCCAGCAGAGAGAGCGGAGTCAACACAGATACGCAGTATTTT

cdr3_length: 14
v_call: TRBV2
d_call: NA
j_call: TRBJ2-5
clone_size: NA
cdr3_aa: CASRGRLGMETQYF
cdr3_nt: TGTGCCAGCAGGGGAAGACTAGGGATGGAGACCCAGTACTTC

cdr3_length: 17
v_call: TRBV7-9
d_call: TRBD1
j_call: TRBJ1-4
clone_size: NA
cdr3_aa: CASSSATGYAANEKLFF
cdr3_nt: TGTGCCAGCAGCTCCGCGACAGGGTACGCGGCTAATGAAAAACTGTTTTTT

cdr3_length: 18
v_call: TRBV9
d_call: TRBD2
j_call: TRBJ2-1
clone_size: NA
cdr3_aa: CASSVVAGGLSSYNEQFF
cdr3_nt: TGTGCCAGCAGCGTAGTAGCGGGGGGGTTGAGCTCCTACAATGAGCAGTTCTTC

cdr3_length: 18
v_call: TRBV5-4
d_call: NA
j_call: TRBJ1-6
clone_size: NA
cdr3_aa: CASSLGGTVGPYNSPLHF
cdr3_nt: TGTGCCAGCAGCTTGGGGGGGACTGTTGGCCCCTATAATTCACCCCTCCACTTT

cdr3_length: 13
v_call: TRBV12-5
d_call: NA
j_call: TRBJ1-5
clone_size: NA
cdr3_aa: CASGFWGTQPQHF
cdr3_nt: TGTGCTAGTGGTTTCTGGGGCACTCAGCCCCAGCATTTT

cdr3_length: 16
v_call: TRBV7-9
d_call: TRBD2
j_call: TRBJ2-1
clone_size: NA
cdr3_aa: CASSAVSGRAGNEQFF
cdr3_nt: TGTGCCAGCAGCGCCGTAAGCGGGAGGGCCGGAAATGAGCAGTTCTTC

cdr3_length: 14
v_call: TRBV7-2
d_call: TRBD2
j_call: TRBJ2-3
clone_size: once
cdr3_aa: CASTQAGFTDTQYF
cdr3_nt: TGTGCCAGCACCCAAGCGGGATTCACAGATACGCAGTATTTT

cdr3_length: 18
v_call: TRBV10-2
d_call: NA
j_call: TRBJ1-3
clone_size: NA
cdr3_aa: CASIFFVRGTHSGNTIYF
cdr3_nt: TGCGCCAGCATCTTTTTTGTTAGGGGAACCCACTCTGGAAACACCATATATTTT

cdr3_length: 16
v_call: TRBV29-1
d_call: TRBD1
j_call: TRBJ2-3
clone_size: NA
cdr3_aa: CSVLSQGAQIYDTQYF
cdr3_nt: TGCAGCGTCCTCTCACAGGGGGCGCAGATATACGATACGCAGTATTTT

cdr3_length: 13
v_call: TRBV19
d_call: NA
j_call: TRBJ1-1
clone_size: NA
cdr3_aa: CASIRGPNTEAFF
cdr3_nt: TGTGCCAGTATTAGGGGCCCGAACACTGAAGCTTTCTTT

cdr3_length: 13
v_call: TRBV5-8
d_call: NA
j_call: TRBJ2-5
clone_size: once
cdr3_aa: CASSSHTGETQYF
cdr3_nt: TGTGCCAGCAGCTCACACACAGGCGAGACCCAGTACTTC

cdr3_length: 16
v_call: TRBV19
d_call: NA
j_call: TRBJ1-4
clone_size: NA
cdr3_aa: CASSIDGRATNEKLFF
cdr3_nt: TGTGCCAGTAGTATAGACGGGAGAGCAACTAATGAAAAACTGTTTTTT

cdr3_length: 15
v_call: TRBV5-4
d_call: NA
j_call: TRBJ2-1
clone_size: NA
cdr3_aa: CASSLGPVTYNEQFF
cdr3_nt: TGTGCCAGCAGCTTGGGACCCGTAACTTACAATGAGCAGTTCTTC